The T cell receptor beta chain described here comes from a study of CD4+ T cells in melanoma. Sequenced by immunoSEQ multiplex PCR; TCRdb stores in-frame clones only, minus some. The sample contains 110,000 to 150,000 clones, around 90% of which appear only once. Broader study findings: CD8+ T cell, macrophage and B cell function reportedly correlated with neoantigen-specific CD4+ T cells. In melanoma, neoantigen-specific CD4+ T cells reportedly differed in differentiation state.

Points on this clone: The antigen is not known.

The receptor comes from a human donor with melanoma.

For the CDR3, the DNA is TGTGCCAGCAGTGGGGGCCTGAAGACCCAGTACTTC. Its translation: CASSGGLKTQYF. The chain has TRBV6-5 and TRBJ2-5; tentatively, D is TRBD1 (6 bases). The CDR3 runs to 12 residues. Germline V gene data show CDR1 as MNHEY and CDR2 as SVGAGI. V lost 5 bases to trimming and J lost 6 bases, with 10 bases between them.